This T cell receptor beta chain derives from a study of Ad26.COV2.S vaccination and SARS-CoV-2 variants. At the level of the study: It was the COV1001 Ad26.COV2.S trial arm that included the donor. Findings and caveats of the study: Spike-specific responses of CD8+ and CD4+ T cells were reported to display substantial breadth after vaccination. The TCR breadth and depth analyses may have understated or missed part of the total T cell responses.

As to treatment: around 19 received Ad26.COV2.S at low or high dose, single or two shots; about five received placebo; per-sample allocation not given. Samples came from day 63 after the first vaccine or placebo injection. Within Boston, the person who donated was an adult of 18-55 years. Repertoires were generated with immunoSEQ multiplex PCR, while TCRdb's copy carries only in-frame clones and drops some. This sample has around 340,000 clones, with approximately 86% found just once. This clone came up once. No antigen is known for it. CDR1 is SGDLS and CDR2 is YYNGEE in the germline V gene. The CDR3 is 16 residues long. The V end lost 4 bases, the J end lost 4 bases, and 20 bases lay between the germline ends.

The sequences come from peripheral blood, collected in a trial of Ad26.COV2.S vaccine versus placebo. The chain recombines TRBV9 with TRBJ1-1; TRBD1 might be the D (5 bases). This clonotype was sampled from a person between 18 and 65 years old who received the Ad26.COV2.S COVID-19 vaccine or a placebo. CDR3 loop: CASSSWGGAGSTEAFF. The CDR3 nucleotides read TGTGCCAGCAGCTCCTGGGGCGGGGCAGGGAGCACTGAAGCTTTCTTT.